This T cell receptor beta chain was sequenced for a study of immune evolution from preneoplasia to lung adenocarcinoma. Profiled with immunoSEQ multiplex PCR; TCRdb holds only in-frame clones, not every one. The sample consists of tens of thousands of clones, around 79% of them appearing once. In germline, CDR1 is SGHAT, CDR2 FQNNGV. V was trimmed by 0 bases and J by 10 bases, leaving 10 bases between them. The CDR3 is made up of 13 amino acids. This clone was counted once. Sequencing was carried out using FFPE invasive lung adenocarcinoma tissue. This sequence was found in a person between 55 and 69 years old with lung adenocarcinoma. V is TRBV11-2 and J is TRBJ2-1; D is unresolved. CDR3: CASSLEPLKEQFF. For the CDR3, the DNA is TGTGCCAGCAGCTTAGAACCACTAAAAGAGCAGTTCTTC.